This entry is about one T cell receptor beta chain. The V and J ends lost 1 base and 7 bases respectively, with 14 bases between them. Germline loops: CDR1 MNHEY, CDR2 SVGAGI. The CDR3 has 15 residues. The entry originates in a study of identical twins. One entry per CDR3 protein results from TCRdb running MiXCR on the 5' RACE reads. There are hundreds of thousands of distinct CDR3 sequences in the sample; 15% to 20% occur only once, and over 10% lies in the top ten. The same specimen was also included in a second study, on T cells expressing NK-cell markers. According to that study: Of the CD8+ T cells in roughly 6 donors, roughly 1.0-7.0% belonged to dominant NKG2C+ clonotypes.

The chain combines TRBV6-5 with TRBJ2-1; D could derive from TRBD1 or TRBD2 (5 bases each). Specimen: PBMCs. The clonotype originates from a woman between 18 and 30 years old in good health. In DNA, the CDR3 is TGTGCCAGCAGTTACTTTGGGACCGCATTAAATGAGCAGTTCTTC. Translating gives CASSYFGTALNEQFF.